The sequence of this T cell receptor beta chain was determined in a study of cytomegalovirus exposure and HLA in healthy donors. Overall study results and limits: Among immune exposure information, only CMV serostatus was available.

With 5 bases removed from V and 3 bases from J, the gap between germline ends came to 11 bases. The CDR3 totals 14 residues. CDR1 SGHAT and CDR2 FQNNGV come from the germline V gene. Of note for this clone: Its antigen is unknown.

60 Vbeta and 13 Jbeta primers were used in PCR. TCRdb's copy holds only in-frame clones and misses some; the assay was immunoSEQ multiplex PCR. Of about 180,000 clones in the sample, around three quarters are singletons; the top ten hold about 0.72%. The rearrangement uses TRBV11-2 and TRBJ2-4; weak D call: TRBD2 (6 bases). Sequencing was done on a sample of PBMCs. The sequence was obtained from a woman in her thirties or forties in good health and CMV-seronegative. CDR3 region: CASSRSEGKNIQYF. The CDR3 nucleotides are TGTGCCAGCAGCCGCTCGGAGGGCAAAAACATTCAGTACTTC. Looking up the rest from reference TRBV11-2 and TRBJ2-4 gives the full variable domain: EAGVAQSPRYKIIEKRQSVAFWCNPISGHATLYWYQQILGQGPKLLIQFQNNGVVDDSQLPKDRFSAERLKGVDSTLKIQPAKLEDSAVYLCASSRSEGKNIQYFGAGTRLSVL.